The 4 T cell receptor beta chains reported below all come from one sample, sequenced in a study of CD8 T cells in Susac syndrome (dated by TCRdb to the late 2010s). Library generation was performed with the immunoSEQ multiplex PCR assay. RNA was extracted using the RNeasy kit, and about 0.45 to 1 ug of the RNA was reverse transcribed with random hexamers. Using fastp at Q25 and MiXCR, TCRdb reprocessed the public reads and kept productive beta chains. Every distinct CDR3 protein forms one entry, paired with its most common genes and DNA. The sample table contains 200,000 to 250,000 distinct CDR3 sequences; only one count was recorded for 85% to 95% of them. The top ten hold 0.15% to 0.2% of the sample. Source material: CD4+ T cells from PBMCs. Receptors were obtained from a human donor with Susac syndrome.

This chain uses TRBV7-2 with TRBJ1-5; TRBD1 matches 8 bases. With V trimmed by 3 bases and J by 6 bases, 13 bases remained unmatched. Germline CDR1 SGHTA, CDR2 FQGNSA. The CDR3 has 17 residues. The CDR3 DNA follows: TGTGCCAGCAGCTTGGCAGGACAGGGCGTTATGAGTCAGCCCCAGCATTTT. It is translated as CASSLAGQGVMSQPQHF.

The rearrangement links TRBV5-4 to TRBJ2-7; D may be TRBD1 (6 bases). V lost 2 bases to trimming and J lost 7 bases, with 13 bases between them. This CDR3 region has 13 residues. The germline CDR1 and CDR2 sequences are SGHNT and YYREEE (reference sequence). This CDR3 reads CASSFGRGEEQYF. CDR3 DNA sequence: TGTGCCAGCAGCTTTGGCAGGGGAGAGGAGCAGTACTTC.

The chain employs TRBV7-9 and TRBJ1-2; D unclear. This CDR3 comprises 13 residues. Deletions cut 7 bases from V and 4 bases from J, with 13 bases between. In germline, CDR1 is SEHNR, CDR2 FQNEAQ (reference sequence). For the CDR3, the DNA is TGTGCCAGCACATTCAATTCAGTCTATGGCTACACCTTC. Amino acids: CASTFNSVYGYTF.

The chain combines TRBV29-1 with TRBJ2-7, with 9 bases lining up with TRBD1. There are 14 residues in the CDR3. CDR1 SQVTM and CDR2 ANQGSEA come from the germline V gene. V trimming: 7 bases; J trimming: 0 bases; junction bases outside the gene matches: 7. CDR3 residues: CSARTGVSSYEQYF. Here the CDR3 DNA reads TGCAGCGCCCGGACAGGGGTAAGCTCCTACGAGCAGTACTTC.